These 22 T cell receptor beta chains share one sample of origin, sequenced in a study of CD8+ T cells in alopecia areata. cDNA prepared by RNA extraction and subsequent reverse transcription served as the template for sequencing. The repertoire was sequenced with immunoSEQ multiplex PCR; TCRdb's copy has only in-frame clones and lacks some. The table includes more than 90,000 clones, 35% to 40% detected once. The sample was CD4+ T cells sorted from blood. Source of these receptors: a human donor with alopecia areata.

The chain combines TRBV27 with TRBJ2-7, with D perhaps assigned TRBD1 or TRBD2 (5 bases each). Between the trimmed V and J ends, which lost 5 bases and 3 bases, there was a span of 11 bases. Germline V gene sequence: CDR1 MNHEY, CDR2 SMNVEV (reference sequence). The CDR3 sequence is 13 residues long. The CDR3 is CASSPGTLYEQYF. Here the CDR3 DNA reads TGTGCCAGCAGTCCCGGGACCCTCTACGAGCAGTACTTC.

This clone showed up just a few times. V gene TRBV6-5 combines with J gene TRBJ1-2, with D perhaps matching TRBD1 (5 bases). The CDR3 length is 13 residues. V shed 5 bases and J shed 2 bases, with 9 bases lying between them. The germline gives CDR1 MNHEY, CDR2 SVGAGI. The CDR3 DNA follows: TGTGCCAGCAGTGCGGGACTGAACTATGGCTACACCTTC. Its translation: CASSAGLNYGYTF.

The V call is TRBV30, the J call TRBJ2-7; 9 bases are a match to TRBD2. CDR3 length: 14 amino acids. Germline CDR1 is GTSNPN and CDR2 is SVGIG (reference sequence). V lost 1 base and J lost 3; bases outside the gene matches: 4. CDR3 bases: TGTGCCTGGAGTGGCGGACTAGCGAGCTACGAGCAGTACTTC. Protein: CAWSGGLASYEQYF.

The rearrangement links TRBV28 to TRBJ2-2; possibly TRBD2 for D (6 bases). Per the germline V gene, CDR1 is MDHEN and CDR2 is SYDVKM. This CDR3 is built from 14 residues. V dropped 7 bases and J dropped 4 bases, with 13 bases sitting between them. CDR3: CASTREAATGELFF. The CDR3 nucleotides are TGTGCCAGCACTAGGGAGGCGGCCACCGGGGAGCTGTTTTTT.

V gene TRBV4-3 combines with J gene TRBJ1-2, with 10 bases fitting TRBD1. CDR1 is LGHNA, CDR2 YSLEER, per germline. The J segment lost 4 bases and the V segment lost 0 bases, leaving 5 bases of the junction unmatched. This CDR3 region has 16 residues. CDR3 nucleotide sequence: TGCGCCAGCAGCCAAGAGCCGGGACAGGGGTCCTATGGCTACACCTTC. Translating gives CASSQEPGQGSYGYTF.

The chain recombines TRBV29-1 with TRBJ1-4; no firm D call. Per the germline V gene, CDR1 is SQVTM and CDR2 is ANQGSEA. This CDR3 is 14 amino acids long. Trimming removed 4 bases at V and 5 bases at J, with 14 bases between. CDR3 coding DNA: TGCAGCGTTGTTGTACGGGGTGGGAATGAAAAACTGTTTTTT. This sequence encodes CSVVVRGGNEKLFF.

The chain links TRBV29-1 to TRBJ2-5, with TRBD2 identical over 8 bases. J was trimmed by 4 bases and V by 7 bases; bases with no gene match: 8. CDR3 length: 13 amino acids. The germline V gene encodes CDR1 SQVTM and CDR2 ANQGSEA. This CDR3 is CSGYSAGGETQYF. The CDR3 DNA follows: TGCAGCGGTTACTCGGCGGGAGGAGAGACCCAGTACTTC.

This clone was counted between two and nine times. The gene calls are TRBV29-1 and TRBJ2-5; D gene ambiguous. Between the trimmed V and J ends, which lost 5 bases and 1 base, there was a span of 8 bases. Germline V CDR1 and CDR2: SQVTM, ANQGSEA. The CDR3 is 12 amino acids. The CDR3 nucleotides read TGCAGCGTTTATAGGATCCAAGAGACCCAGTACTTC. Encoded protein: CSVYRIQETQYF. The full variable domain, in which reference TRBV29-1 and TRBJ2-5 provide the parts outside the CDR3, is SAVISQKPSRDICQRGTSLTIQCQVDSQVTMMFWYRQQPGQSLTLIATANQGSEATYESGFVIDKFPISRPNLTFSTLTVSNMSPEDSSIYLCSVYRIQETQYFGPGTRLLVL.

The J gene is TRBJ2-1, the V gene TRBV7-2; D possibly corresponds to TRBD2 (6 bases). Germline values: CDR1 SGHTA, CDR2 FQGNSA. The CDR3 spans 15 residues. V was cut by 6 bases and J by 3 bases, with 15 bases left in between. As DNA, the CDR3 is TGTGCCAGCAGTCCTCCGGGGACTGGCTACAATGAGCAGTTCTTC. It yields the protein CASSPPGTGYNEQFF.

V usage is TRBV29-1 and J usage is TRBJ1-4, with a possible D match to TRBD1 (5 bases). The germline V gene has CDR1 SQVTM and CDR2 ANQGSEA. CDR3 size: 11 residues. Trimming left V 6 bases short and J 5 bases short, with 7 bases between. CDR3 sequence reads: CSVRDNEKLFF. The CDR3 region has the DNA TGCAGCGTCCGGGACAATGAAAAACTGTTTTTT.

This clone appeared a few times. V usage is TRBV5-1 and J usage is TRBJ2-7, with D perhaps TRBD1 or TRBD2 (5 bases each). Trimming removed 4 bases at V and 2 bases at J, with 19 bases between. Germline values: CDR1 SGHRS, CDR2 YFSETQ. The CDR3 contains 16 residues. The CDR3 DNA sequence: TGCGCCAGCAGCCCGGCCCTTTCCGGGGCCGCCTACGAGCAGTACTTC. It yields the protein CASSPALSGAAYEQYF.

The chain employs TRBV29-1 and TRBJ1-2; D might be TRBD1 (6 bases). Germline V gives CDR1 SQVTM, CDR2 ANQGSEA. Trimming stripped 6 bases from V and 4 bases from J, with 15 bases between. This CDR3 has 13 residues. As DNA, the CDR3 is TGCAGCGTAGGGGGATCGGGCCTCTATGGCTACACCTTC. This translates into CSVGGSGLYGYTF.

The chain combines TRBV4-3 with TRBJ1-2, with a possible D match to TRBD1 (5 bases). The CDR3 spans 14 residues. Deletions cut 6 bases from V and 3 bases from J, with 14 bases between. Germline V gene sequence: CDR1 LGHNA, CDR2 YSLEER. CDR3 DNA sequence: TGCGCCAGCAGAAAGGTGGGGCAGGACTATGGCTACACCTTC. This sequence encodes CASRKVGQDYGYTF.

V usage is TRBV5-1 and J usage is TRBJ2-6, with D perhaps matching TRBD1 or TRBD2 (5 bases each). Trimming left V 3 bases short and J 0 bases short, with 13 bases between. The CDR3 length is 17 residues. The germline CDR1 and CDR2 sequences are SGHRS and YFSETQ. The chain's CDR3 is CASSSGTESSGANVLTF. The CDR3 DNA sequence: TGCGCCAGCAGCTCGGGGACCGAAAGCTCTGGGGCCAACGTCCTGACTTTC.

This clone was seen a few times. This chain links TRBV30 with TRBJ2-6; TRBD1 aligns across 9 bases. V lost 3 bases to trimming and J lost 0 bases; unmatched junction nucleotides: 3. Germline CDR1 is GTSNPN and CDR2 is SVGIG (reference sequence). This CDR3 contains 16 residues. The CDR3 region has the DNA TGTGCCTGGAGGCCGGGACAGGGCTCTGGGGCCAACGTCCTGACTTTC. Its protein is CAWRPGQGSGANVLTF.

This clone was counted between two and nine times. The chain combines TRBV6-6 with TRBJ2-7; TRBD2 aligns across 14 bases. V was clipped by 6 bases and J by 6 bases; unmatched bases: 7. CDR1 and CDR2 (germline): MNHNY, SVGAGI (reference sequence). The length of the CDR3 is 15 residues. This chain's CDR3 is CASSRLAGGPGEQYF. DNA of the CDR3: TGTGCCAGCAGCAGACTAGCGGGAGGGCCGGGCGAGCAGTACTTC.

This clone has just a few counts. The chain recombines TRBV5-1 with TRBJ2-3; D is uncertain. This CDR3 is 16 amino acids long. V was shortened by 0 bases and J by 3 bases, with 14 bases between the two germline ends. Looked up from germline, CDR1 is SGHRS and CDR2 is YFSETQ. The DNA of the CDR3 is TGCGCCAGCAGCTTGGCCCTTCTAGTGCCTACAGATACGCAGTATTTT. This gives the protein CASSLALLVPTDTQYF.

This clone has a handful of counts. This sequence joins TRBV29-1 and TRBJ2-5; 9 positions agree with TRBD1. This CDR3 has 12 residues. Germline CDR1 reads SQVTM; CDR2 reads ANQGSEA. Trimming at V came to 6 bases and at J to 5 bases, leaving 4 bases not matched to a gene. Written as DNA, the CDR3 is TGCAGCGTCCTCGGACAGGGGGAGACCCAGTACTTC. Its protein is CSVLGQGETQYF.

The CDR3: CSVEERLYTGAETQYF. The CDR3 DNA reads as TGCAGCGTTGAAGAACGCCTTTATACAGGGGCCGAGACCCAGTACTTC. J is TRBJ2-5 and V is TRBV29-1; 7 bases agree with TRBD1. CDR3 size: 16 residues. Trimming removed 0 bases from V and 5 bases from J; junction bases left unmatched: 12. Germline V gene lookup returns CDR1 SQVTM and CDR2 ANQGSEA. Filled out from reference TRBV29-1 and TRBJ2-5, the complete variable domain reads SAVISQKPSRDICQRGTSLTIQCQVDSQVTMMFWYRQQPGQSLTLIATANQGSEATYESGFVIDKFPISRPNLTFSTLTVSNMSPEDSSIYLCSVEERLYTGAETQYFGPGTRLLVL.

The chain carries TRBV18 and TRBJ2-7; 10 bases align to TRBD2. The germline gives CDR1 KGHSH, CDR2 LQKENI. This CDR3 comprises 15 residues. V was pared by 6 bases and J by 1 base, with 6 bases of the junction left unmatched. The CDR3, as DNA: TGTGCCAGCTCGCCTCCGGGACTAGCGTCCTACGAGCAGTACTTC. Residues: CASSPPGLASYEQYF.

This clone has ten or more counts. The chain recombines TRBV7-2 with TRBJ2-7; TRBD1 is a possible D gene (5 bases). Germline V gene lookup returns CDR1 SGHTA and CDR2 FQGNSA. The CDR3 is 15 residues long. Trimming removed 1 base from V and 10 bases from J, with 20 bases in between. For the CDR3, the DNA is TGTGCCAGCAGCTTAGGTCAGACAGCGCAGCGACCCCAGTACTTC. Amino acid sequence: CASSLGQTAQRPQYF.

The CDR3 DNA follows: TGCAGCGTTGAATGGGCGGAAAGATCCTACGAGCAGTACTTC. It codes for CSVEWAERSYEQYF. The rearrangement uses TRBV29-1 and TRBJ2-7; D is undetermined. This CDR3 has 14 residues. V lost 2 bases to trimming and J lost 1 base, with 12 bases between them. The germline CDR1 and CDR2 sequences are SQVTM and ANQGSEA.